This is a list of T cell receptor beta chains from one sample in a study of blood T cells in healthy people across ages. MiXCR, applied by TCRdb to the 5' RACE reads, yields one record per CDR3 protein. The sample includes 1.5 million to 2 million distinct CDR3 sequences, 28% of them seen just once. The sequencing input was blood. These receptors were obtained from a woman aged 25 to 39 in good health. Each CDR3 is given with its conserved first and last residue. A D gene is named only where the DNA matches it firmly. Not all rows give a size; the values are once, few, many and, for expanded clones, a class.

>TRBV20-1|TRBD2|TRBJ2-1|few
TGCAGTTACGAGCGGGAGGCGTTGAATGAGCAGTTCTTC
CSYEREALNEQFF
>TRBV20-1|TRBD2|TRBJ2-7|.
TGCAGTGCTAGTGATGGGGGACTAGCGAACTCCTACGAGCAGTACTTC
CSASDGGLANSYEQYF
>TRBV7-9|.|TRBJ2-5|few
TGTGCCAGCAGCTCACAGGGAGGAAGATACGGGCAGTACTTC
CASSSQGGRYGQYF
>TRBV7-2|.|TRBJ2-5|.
TGTGCCAGCAGCGGCAACGTACTGGCGGCCCCAGAGACCCAGTACTTC
CASSGNVLAAPETQYF
>TRBV5-6|.|TRBJ1-1|few
TGTGCCAGCAGCTTGCGGAGGGATTCTGAAGCTTTCTTT
CASSLRRDSEAFF
>TRBV18|.|TRBJ2-7|.
TGTGCCAGCTCAACCCGCGGGACACCGAAGATCGAGCAGTACTTC
CASSTRGTPKIEQYF
>TRBV25-1|.|TRBJ1-2|few
TGTGCCAGCAGTGAGAAGCCCCAGGGAAGAAACTATGGCTACACCTTC
CASSEKPQGRNYGYTF
>TRBV9|.|TRBJ2-2|few
TGTGCCAGCAGCGTAAGGGAGGGGGCGAACACCGGGGAGCTGTTTTTT
CASSVREGANTGELFF
>TRBV7-9|TRBD2|TRBJ2-1|.
TGTGCCAGCAGCCTAGCGGGAGGGCCCCTCAATGAGCAGTTCTTC
CASSLAGGPLNEQFF
>TRBV29-1|.|TRBJ2-7|many
TGCAGCGTTGATCAGGACAGGCAGTACTTC
CSVDQDRQYF
>TRBV2|TRBD2|TRBJ2-1|few
TGTGCCAGCAGTACTAGCGGGGGGCCGGGGAATGAGCAGTTCTTC
CASSTSGGPGNEQFF
>TRBV6-5|.|TRBJ2-5|.
TGTGCCAGCAGTCGGCCGGGGGCTTTCTCCAATGAGCAGTACTTC
CASSRPGAFSNEQYF
>TRBV20-1|.|TRBJ1-1|few
TGCAGTGCGCGAAACCTGAACACTGAAGCTTTCTTT
CSARNLNTEAFF
>TRBV29-1|TRBD2|TRBJ2-5|.
TGCAGCGTTGCCACTAGCGGGGGCTCGGAGACCCAGTACTTC
CSVATSGGSETQYF
>TRBV19|TRBD1|TRBJ2-7|.
TGTGCCAGTAGCGGGACAGGGACTCTAGAATTCTACGAGCAGTACTTC
CASSGTGTLEFYEQYF
>TRBV20-1|TRBD2|TRBJ2-1|.
TGCAGTGCGCCTTCTAGCGGGCGAGGAAGGAATGAGCAGTTCTTC
CSAPSSGRGRNEQFF
>TRBV6-1|TRBD1|TRBJ2-2|.
TGTGCCAGCAGCCCCTCTCCACAGGGGGCGGGCACCGGGGAGCTGTTTTTT
CASSPSPQGAGTGELFF
>TRBV12-3/TRBV12-4|.|TRBJ2-6|few
TGTGCCAGCAGTGTATCAGGGGCCAACGTCCCGACTTTC
CASSVSGANVPTF
>TRBV10-3|TRBD2|TRBJ2-3|.
TGTGCCATCAGCGCACTAGCGATGGGGACAGATACGCAGTATTTT
CAISALAMGTDTQYF
>TRBV27|.|TRBJ2-1|.
TGTGCCAGCACCGTCCGGGGGACCTACAATGAGCAGTTCTTC
CASTVRGTYNEQFF
>TRBV7-9|.|TRBJ1-2|many
TGTGCCAGCAGTTCTACAACTAACTATGGCTACACCTTC
CASSSTTNYGYTF
>TRBV5-1|.|TRBJ2-4|many
TGCGCCAGCAGCTTGGTGGGGGACTTAAGGAGGGACATTCAGTACTTC
CASSLVGDLRRDIQYF